The clone carrying this T cell receptor beta chain was counted only a few times. The antigen is not known. Researchers isolated at least 6.5 million PBMCs per sample. This sample is drawn from a study of blood T cells in healthy people across ages. Findings and caveats of the study: Bulk PBMC profiling left naive and antigen-experienced comparisons inconclusive. Across the age range, TCR beta diversity per million T cells fell in a roughly linear way.

Germline CDR1 MNHEY, CDR2 SVGEGT. V lost 5 bases and J 6 bases, leaving 12 bases between the germline ends. This CDR3 contains 13 residues. A J-beta primer mix and a sample-barcoded 5' primer were used in a second PCR of about 7 to 12 cycles. One entry per CDR3 protein, called by TCRdb with MiXCR from the 5' RACE reads. The sample shows 1.5 million to 2 million distinct CDR3 sequences, about 39% of them seen only once. Specimen: blood. The chain employs TRBV6-2 or TRBV6-3 and TRBJ2-3; a possible D gene is TRBD2 (5 bases). This clonotype was sampled from a human donor in good health. CDR3: CASSTVRGDTQYF. The CDR3 nucleotides are TGTGCCAGCAGTACCGTCCGAGGGGATACGCAGTATTTT.